One sample yielded the 3 T cell receptor beta chains listed below, sequenced in a study of tumor-infiltrating lymphocytes in localized non-small cell lung cancer. Using immunoSEQ multiplex PCR, the repertoire was profiled, and TCRdb retains in-frame clones only, with some absent. The table includes about 23,000 clones, 73% detected once. The source material was lung tumor tissue. Every receptor here comes from a human donor with non-small cell lung cancer.

This rearrangement joins TRBV4-3 to TRBJ2-1, with a tentative D call TRBD2 (5 bases). Trimming pared 0 bases from V and 7 bases from J, leaving 25 bases between. The germline gives CDR1 LGHNA, CDR2 YSLEER. The CDR3 runs to 19 residues. The CDR3 sequence is CASSQEGPLAGIRDNEQFF. CDR3 in DNA: TGCGCCAGCAGCCAAGAAGGCCCCCTAGCCGGAATACGAGATAATGAGCAGTTCTTC.

This clone was seen only a few times. The rearrangement uses TRBV7-8 and TRBJ2-6; the D is unclear. Trimming took off 3 bases at V and 2 bases at J, with 5 bases between the two ends. Germline assignment: CDR1 SGHVS and CDR2 FQNEAQ. The CDR3 runs 14 residues. CDR3 sequence: CASSLGAGANVLTF. CDR3 nucleotides: TGTGCCAGCAGCTTGGGCGCTGGGGCCAACGTCCTGACTTTC.

Remarks on this clone: The junction departs from the called germline gene at one end, perhaps through a read error. This chain connects TRBV7-3 to TRBJ2-6; maybe TRBD1 (6 bases). Germline assignment: CDR1 SGHTA and CDR2 FQGTGA. The CDR3 is 15 residues long. The CDR3 loop reads CASSLTGSGANVLTF. CDR3 nucleotide sequence: TGTGCCAGCAGCCTAACAGGGTCTGGGGCCAACGTCCTGACTTTC.